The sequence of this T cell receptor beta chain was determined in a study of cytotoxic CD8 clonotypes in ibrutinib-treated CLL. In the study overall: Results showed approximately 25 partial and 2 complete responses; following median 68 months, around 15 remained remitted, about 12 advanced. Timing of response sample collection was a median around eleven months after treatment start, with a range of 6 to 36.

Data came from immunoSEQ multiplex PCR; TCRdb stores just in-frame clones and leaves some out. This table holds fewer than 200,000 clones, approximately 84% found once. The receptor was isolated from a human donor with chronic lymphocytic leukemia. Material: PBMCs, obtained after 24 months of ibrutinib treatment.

Here the CDR3 DNA reads TGTGCCACCAGCCGATCGGGCCGAGACTATGGCTACACCTTC. Residues: CATSRSGRDYGYTF. V is TRBV15 and J is TRBJ1-2; D uncertain. From germline, CDR1 is LNHNV and CDR2 YYDKDF (reference sequence). V gave up 5 bases and J gave up 3 bases, with 13 bases separating them. The CDR3 loop spans 14 amino acids. Variable domain in full (rest from reference TRBV15 and TRBJ1-2): DAMVIQNPRYQVTQFGKPVTLSCSQTLNHNVMYWYQQKSSQAPKLLFHYYDKDFNNEADTPDNFQSRRPNTSFCFLDIRSPGLGDTAMYLCATSRSGRDYGYTFGSGTRLTVV.